This T cell receptor (beta chain) was recovered during a study of T-cell memory formation after mild COVID-19. J gave up 4 bases and V 1 base, and 13 bases lay outside the gene matches. Germline CDR1 is MGHDK and CDR2 is SYGVNS. This CDR3 has 18 residues. TCRdb used MiXCR to reprocess the 5' RACE reads, holding one entry per CDR3 protein. The sample has about 470,000 distinct CDR3 sequences, roughly 25% seen once; the top ten hold around 13%. The clonotype comes from an adult woman who had mild COVID-19 (a few samples of this study predate the infection). Cell type and time point are not known. The source material was PBMCs or a T cell subset sorted from them (not recorded which). This sequence joins TRBV25-1 and TRBJ1-2; TRBD1 matches 9 bases. DNA for the CDR3: TGTGCCAGCAGTGAATCCGGGACAGGGAGCTCAAAGGGCTATGGCTACACCTTC. Translated: CASSESGTGSSKGYGYTF.